A selection of T cell receptor beta chains follows, all from one sample in a study of shared clonotypes between healthy human individuals. Only in-frame clones appear in the TCRdb table, and some are missing; sequencing was by immunoSEQ multiplex PCR. This sample carries 2 million to 2.5 million clones, less than 95% of them seen once, and the ten largest clones take 1% to 1.3%. Sequencing was carried out using naive CD8+ T cells sorted from blood. The receptor source for this set is a man aged 18 to 35 in good health. CDR3s include the opening cysteine and the closing phenylalanine or tryptophan. D genes are given only for firm matches. A row's size may be missing; if present it is once, few, many or a size class.

>TRBJ1-2|NA|NA|TRBV6-1
TGTGCCAGCAGTGTAGACAGTTATGGCTACACCTTC
CASSVDSYGYTF
>TRBJ1-6|NA|NA|TRBV5-8
TGTGCCAGCAGCTTATACCTCGCGGATGTGGATTCACCCCTCCACTTT
CASSLYLADVDSPLHF
>TRBJ1-2|NA|NA|TRBV5-6
TGTGCCAGCAGCTTGGACCTAGCCGGGGTCGGACATGGCTACACCTTC
CASSLDLAGVGHGYTF
>TRBJ1-2|NA|NA|TRBV9
TGTGCCAGCAGCCCGGAGACTCCGAACTATGGCTACACCTTC
CASSPETPNYGYTF
>TRBJ2-3|NA|once|TRBV6-1
TGTGCCAGCAGTGAATGGCTAGCTCCAGATACGCAGTATTTT
CASSEWLAPDTQYF
>TRBJ1-5|NA|NA|TRBV5-6
TGTGCCAGCTCCTCCGGGAGCAATCAGCCCCAGCATTTT
CASSSGSNQPQHF
>TRBJ2-7|TRBD2|NA|TRBV7-9
TGTGCCAGCAGCCGAAGGAGCGGGAGCTCCTACGAGCAGTACTTC
CASSRRSGSSYEQYF
>TRBJ2-3|NA|NA|TRBV7-9
TGTGCCAGCAGCTCCCCAGAACGCACAGATACGCAGTATTTT
CASSSPERTDTQYF
>TRBJ1-2|NA|NA|TRBV2
TGTGCCAGCAGTGAAGTGGGAGGGTTAGACTATGGCTACACCTTC
CASSEVGGLDYGYTF
>TRBJ1-5|TRBD1|NA|TRBV5-4
TGTGCCAGCAGCCCGGACAGGGGGTCGGGTCAGCCCCAGCATTTT
CASSPDRGSGQPQHF
>TRBJ2-5|NA|NA|TRBV7-9
TGTGCCAGCAGCTTAGGGCAGGGGATGTACCAAGAGACCCAGTACTTC
CASSLGQGMYQETQYF
>TRBJ2-2|NA|NA|TRBV6-1
TGTGCCAGCAGTGACTACAGGGAGTCGTACACCGGGGAGCTGTTTTTT
CASSDYRESYTGELFF
>TRBJ1-1|TRBD1|NA|TRBV5-1
TGCGCCAGCAGCTTGGCCGACAGGGGAGGCACTGAAGCTTTCTTT
CASSLADRGGTEAFF
>TRBJ1-6|NA|few|TRBV27
TGTGCCAGCAGTTCCCAGGGAAATTCACCCCTCCACTTT
CASSSQGNSPLHF
>TRBJ1-2|NA|NA|TRBV19
TGTGCCAGTAGTAATTGGGGAGACTATGGCTACACCTTC
CASSNWGDYGYTF
>TRBJ2-3|NA|NA|TRBV7-6
TGTGCCAGCAGCTTAGGCCCTGGGGACCCGACGGCGATCACAGATACGCAGTATTTT
CASSLGPGDPTAITDTQYF
>TRBJ2-4|NA|NA|TRBV18
TGTGCCAGCTCACCACGGCAGAGAAACATTCAGTACTTC
CASSPRQRNIQYF
>TRBJ1-1|NA|NA|TRBV27
TGTGCCAGCAGCCTCAGGGAGGGCACTGAAGCTTTCTTT
CASSLREGTEAFF
>TRBJ2-1|TRBD2|NA|TRBV30
TGTGCCTGGCGGGACCGGGAGGGTTTCGATGAGCAGTTCTTC
CAWRDREGFDEQFF
>TRBJ1-6|NA|NA|TRBV27
TGTGCCAGCAGTTACGGTCCTGTTGGCTCCTATAATTCACCCCTCCACTTT
CASSYGPVGSYNSPLHF
>TRBJ2-7|NA|NA|TRBV11-2
TGTGCCAGCAGCTTCATATTTGGGGTCTACGAGCAGTACTTC
CASSFIFGVYEQYF
>TRBJ2-7|NA|NA|TRBV29-1
TGCAGCGTTGAGTATTACGGCTCCTACGAGCAGTACTTC
CSVEYYGSYEQYF
>TRBJ1-2|NA|NA|TRBV28
TGTGCCGTGGTGGGGGCTAACTATGGCTACACCTTC
CAVVGANYGYTF
>TRBJ2-7|TRBD1|NA|TRBV7-9
TGTGCCAGCAGTTCTACAGGGGCCCACTACGAGCAGTACTTC
CASSSTGAHYEQYF
>TRBJ1-5|TRBD1|NA|TRBV5-6
TGTGCCAGCAGCTACGGGACAGGGGGCGCGAGGCAGCCCCAGCATTTT
CASSYGTGGARQPQHF
>TRBJ1-4|TRBD1|NA|TRBV2
TGTGCCAGCACCCCGGGACAGTCAATATATGAAAAACTGTTTTTT
CASTPGQSIYEKLFF
>TRBJ1-4|NA|NA|TRBV7-9
TGTGCCAGCAGCGACGCAGGGTGGAATGAAAAACTGTTTTTT
CASSDAGWNEKLFF
>TRBJ1-1|NA|NA|TRBV19
TGTGCCAGTAGTCAGATCTTGAACACTGAAGCTTTCTTT
CASSQILNTEAFF
>TRBJ1-5|NA|NA|TRBV16
TGTGCCAGCAGCCAATCCCGGCGGCCCCAGCATTTT
CASSQSRRPQHF
>TRBJ2-2|TRBD1|NA|TRBV28
TGTGCCAGCGCCGGGACAGGGGGGGCCGGGGAGCTGTTTTTT
CASAGTGGAGELFF
>TRBJ1-1|NA|NA|TRBV6-5
TGTGCCAGCAGTTACTCAGCGGGGGCAACTGAAGCTTTCTTT
CASSYSAGATEAFF
>TRBJ2-2|NA|NA|TRBV27
TGTGCCAGCAGTCTTGGGGGAACCGGGGAGCTGTTTTTT
CASSLGGTGELFF
>TRBJ2-7|TRBD1|NA|TRBV27
TGTGCCAGCAGTTTCGACAGGGGAGGCTACGAGCAGTACTTC
CASSFDRGGYEQYF
>TRBJ1-6|NA|NA|TRBV28
TGTGCCAGCACCCCAGCGGGGGAGGGGTATTCACCCCTCCACTTT
CASTPAGEGYSPLHF
>TRBJ2-7|TRBD2|NA|TRBV27
TGTGCCAGCAGTCCCGGGCTAGCGGGAGTCTACGAGCAGTACTTC
CASSPGLAGVYEQYF
>TRBJ2-3|TRBD2|NA|TRBV6-5
TGTGCCAGCATGCCCGGGACTAGAGGCACAGATACGCAGTATTTT
CASMPGTRGTDTQYF
>TRBJ2-7|NA|NA|TRBV5-6
TGTGCCAGCAGCGGAGGGGGCCACGAGCAGTACTTC
CASSGGGHEQYF
>TRBJ2-1|NA|NA|TRBV6-5
TGTGCCAGCAGGACCCCTAGGGGCTCCTACAATGAGCAGTTCTTC
CASRTPRGSYNEQFF
>TRBJ1-2|NA|NA|TRBV27
TGTGCCAGCAGTTTAGGGGGTTCTAACTATGGCTACACCTTC
CASSLGGSNYGYTF
>TRBJ2-2|TRBD1|NA|TRBV6-5
TGTGCCAGCACCCCAAAGGGGGCTTGGACCGGGGAGCTGTTTTTT
CASTPKGAWTGELFF
>TRBJ2-5|NA|NA|TRBV5-4
TGTGCCAGCAGACATGACCCGCGCGAAGAGACCCAGTACTTC
CASRHDPREETQYF
>TRBJ2-1|TRBD2|NA|TRBV5-6
TGTGCCAGCAGCTTGCGCTACGGACTAGCGGTATACAATGAGCAGTTCTTC
CASSLRYGLAVYNEQFF
>TRBJ1-1|NA|NA|TRBV7-9
TGTGCCAGCAGCCCCTCAGGCTTGGGCGGCACTGAAGCTTTCTTT
CASSPSGLGGTEAFF
>TRBJ1-6|NA|NA|TRBV19
TGTGCCAGTATCGGGCGGGAGTATAATTCACCCCTCCACTTT
CASIGREYNSPLHF
>TRBJ2-3|NA|NA|TRBV7-9
TGTGCCAGCAGCGAGAAAGTAGGGGCAGATACGCAGTATTTT
CASSEKVGADTQYF
>TRBJ1-5|NA|NA|TRBV18
TGTGCCAGCTCACCCGGCGCAGGTCATCAGCCCCAGCATTTT
CASSPGAGHQPQHF
>TRBJ1-1|NA|NA|TRBV6-5
TGTGCCAGCAGTTACTCGGAGCTAACTGAAGCTTTCTTT
CASSYSELTEAFF
>TRBJ1-5|NA|NA|TRBV4-1
TGCGCCAGCAGCCAAGAGTGGGGGGACTATCAGCCCCAGCATTTT
CASSQEWGDYQPQHF
>TRBJ1-4|NA|NA|TRBV4-1
TGCGCCAGCAGCCAAGGAAATGAAAAACTGTTTTTT
CASSQGNEKLFF
>TRBJ2-7|NA|NA|TRBV11-1
TGTGCCAGCAGTTCCGGGCCTACCTACGAGCAGTACTTC
CASSSGPTYEQYF